This TCR beta chain was found in a study of shared clonotypes between healthy human individuals. Trimming at V came to 1 base and at J to 4 bases, leaving 12 bases not matched to a gene. CDR3 length: 18 amino acids. The germline V gene has CDR1 SGHTA and CDR2 FQGNSA. TCRdb keeps only in-frame clones here, not all; method: immunoSEQ multiplex PCR. The sample consists of about 1 million clones, under 80% of them appearing once. Sequenced material: memory CD4+ T cells sorted from blood. The subset is: CD45RA-negative fraction. The TCR comes from a man between 18 and 35 years old in good health. V and J are TRBV7-2 and TRBJ1-2; 10 positions match TRBD1. In DNA, the CDR3 is TGTGCCAGCAGCTTAGGGCTGACGGGGACAGGGGCGACCTATGGCTACACCTTC. The encoded protein is CASSLGLTGTGATYGYTF.